Listed below are T cell receptor beta chains from one sample, sequenced in a study of T cell clones after liver transplantation. Assay used: immunoSEQ multiplex PCR; TCRdb lists only in-frame clones, some missing. The sample holds more than 95,000 clones, about nine tenths seen once. Here the sequenced sample was CD4+ T cells from blood, taken 12 months after liver transplant. The source is a human patient who received a liver transplant. Some T cells may be transferred from the graft donor. CDR3s include the opening cysteine and the closing phenylalanine or tryptophan. A D gene is named only where the DNA matches it firmly. The size of a clone is reported for some rows only, either as once, few or many, or as a class for expanded clones.

cdr3_aa	cdr3_nt	clone_size	v_call	j_call	d_call
CASSQDLYRGPSVTQYF	TGCGCCAGCAGCCAAGATCTTTACAGGGGGCCTTCGGTTACGCAGTATTTT	once	TRBV4-3	TRBJ2-3	TRBD1
CASSRASGSLYEQYF	TGTGCCAGTAGTCGGGCTAGCGGGAGTCTATACGAGCAGTACTTC	NA	TRBV19	TRBJ2-7	TRBD2
CASPDRPSYEQYF	TGTGCCAGCCCGGACAGGCCATCCTACGAGCAGTACTTC	NA	TRBV2	TRBJ2-7	TRBD1
CASSRTGGNYGYTF	TGTGCCAGCAGCCGGACAGGGGGTAACTATGGCTACACCTTC	NA	TRBV4-2	TRBJ1-2	TRBD1
CASFQQKETQYF	TGTGCCAGCTTTCAGCAGAAAGAGACCCAGTACTTC	NA	TRBV6-1	TRBJ2-5	NA
CASSSGTGHQETQYF	TGTGCCAGCAGCTCTGGGACAGGCCACCAAGAGACCCAGTACTTC	NA	TRBV7-3	TRBJ2-5	TRBD1
CASSPLGLGGTQYF	TGTGCCAGCAGCCCTTTGGGACTAGGAGGGACCCAGTACTTC	NA	TRBV7-3	TRBJ2-5	TRBD2
CASSFIAGGSLETQYF	TGCGCCAGCAGCTTTATAGCAGGGGGCAGTTTGGAGACCCAGTACTTC	NA	TRBV5-1	TRBJ2-5	TRBD1
CASAFGREYGYTF	TGTGCCAGCGCCTTCGGCAGGGAGTATGGCTACACCTTC	NA	TRBV27	TRBJ1-2	NA
CASSETQQGRAFF	TGTGCCAGCAGTGAAACCCAACAGGGTCGAGCTTTCTTT	NA	TRBV6-4	TRBJ1-1	NA
CASSEAQGFYEQYF	TGTGCCAGCAGTGAAGCGCAGGGTTTTTACGAGCAGTACTTC	NA	TRBV6-1	TRBJ2-7	NA
CASSSGTGVSYEQYF	TGCGCCAGCAGCTCCGGGACAGGGGTCTCCTACGAGCAGTACTTC	NA	TRBV5-1	TRBJ2-7	TRBD1
CASSLDRPGYGYTF	TGCGCCAGCAGCTTGGACAGACCCGGCTATGGCTACACCTTC	NA	TRBV5-1	TRBJ1-2	NA
CASSQGRNRVYNEQFF	TGTGCCAGCAGCCAAGGGAGGAACAGGGTCTACAATGAGCAGTTCTTC	NA	TRBV14	TRBJ2-1	NA
CASSLRQGAGTGELFF	TGTGCCAGCAGTCTCAGACAGGGGGCAGGGACCGGGGAGCTGTTTTTT	NA	TRBV2	TRBJ2-2	TRBD1
CASRRLAGNNEQFF	TGTGCCAGTAGGAGACTAGCGGGAAACAATGAGCAGTTCTTC	NA	TRBV19	TRBJ2-1	TRBD2
CASSSLRDRGNYEQYF	TGTGCCAGCAGCTCCCTGAGGGACAGGGGTAACTACGAGCAGTACTTC	few	TRBV11-2	TRBJ2-7	TRBD1
CASSSDRTSETQYF	TGTGCCAGCAGCTCAGACAGGACCAGCGAGACCCAGTACTTC	NA	TRBV7-8	TRBJ2-5	NA
CASSVLGTGVQNTEAFF	TGCGCCAGCAGCGTCCTCGGGACAGGGGTACAGAACACTGAAGCTTTCTTT	NA	TRBV5-1	TRBJ1-1	TRBD1
CASAASFGRGRNTIYF	TGTGCTAGTGCCGCCTCATTTGGAAGGGGGAGGAACACCATATATTTT	NA	TRBV12-5	TRBJ1-3	NA
CAWGDRDRRETQYF	TGTGCCTGGGGGGACAGGGATCGACGGGAGACCCAGTACTTC	once	TRBV30	TRBJ2-5	TRBD1
CASSVAVGGMADTQYF	TGTGCCAGCAGCGTAGCGGTGGGGGGAATGGCAGATACGCAGTATTTT	few	TRBV7-6	TRBJ2-3	NA
CATSLQRVANTEAFF	TGTGCCACCAGCCTCCAGCGGGTCGCGAACACTGAAGCTTTCTTT	NA	TRBV15	TRBJ1-1	NA
CSVGGQGLSNTEAFF	TGCAGCGTTGGGGGACAGGGCCTATCGAACACTGAAGCTTTCTTT	NA	TRBV29-1	TRBJ1-1	TRBD1
CGAGYNEQFF	TGTGGGGCAGGCTACAATGAGCAGTTCTTC	many	TRBV6-6	TRBJ2-1	NA
CASIGTNQPQHF	TGTGCCAGTATCGGGACCAATCAGCCCCAGCATTTT	NA	TRBV19	TRBJ1-5	NA